These T cell receptor beta chains were read from a single sample in a study of blood T cell repertoires in COVID-19. The table came from immunoSEQ multiplex PCR; TCRdb's copy has only in-frame clones and leaves some out. The sample lists roughly 140,000 clones, roughly 82% seen once, with around 6.7% in the top ten. The sequenced material came from peripheral blood. All receptors come from a woman aged 45-65 years in a cohort sampled during active or convalescent COVID-19. Both conserved end residues are part of each CDR3. The order of the fields is D gene, V gene, J gene, CDR3 length, clone size, CDR3 protein, CDR3 DNA. The D gene is left open where the match is weak. Part of the rows lack a size; the others show once, few, many or a class for expanded clones.

d_call: NA; v_call: TRBV19; j_call: TRBJ2-7; cdr3_length: 13; clone_size: NA; cdr3_aa: CEVIISVPYEQYF; cdr3_nt: TGTGAAGTAATAATTAGCGTCCCCTACGAGCAGTACTTC
d_call: TRBD1; v_call: TRBV15; j_call: TRBJ1-1; cdr3_length: 14; clone_size: NA; cdr3_aa: CATSISQGIAEAFF; cdr3_nt: TGTGCCACCAGCATTTCACAGGGGATCGCTGAAGCTTTCTTT
d_call: NA; v_call: TRBV6-4; j_call: TRBJ1-6; cdr3_length: 14; clone_size: NA; cdr3_aa: CASSDSPENSPLHF; cdr3_nt: TGTGCCAGCAGTGACTCGCCCGAGAATTCACCCCTCCACTTT
d_call: TRBD1; v_call: TRBV27; j_call: TRBJ1-6; cdr3_length: 14; clone_size: once; cdr3_aa: CASRWTGANSPLHF; cdr3_nt: TGTGCCAGCAGGTGGACAGGGGCGAATTCACCCCTCCACTTT
d_call: NA; v_call: TRBV6-1; j_call: TRBJ1-4; cdr3_length: 18; clone_size: NA; cdr3_aa: CASSEGRDTIATNEKLFF; cdr3_nt: TGTGCCAGCAGTGAAGGTCGGGACACCATTGCAACTAATGAAAAACTGTTTTTT
d_call: TRBD1; v_call: TRBV18; j_call: TRBJ2-7; cdr3_length: 12; clone_size: NA; cdr3_aa: CASSRGQGEQYF; cdr3_nt: TGTGCCAGCTCACGGGGACAGGGAGAGCAGTACTTC
d_call: NA; v_call: TRBV7-9; j_call: TRBJ2-3; cdr3_length: 15; clone_size: NA; cdr3_aa: CASSVSGGPVDTQYF; cdr3_nt: TGTGCCAGCAGCGTATCCGGGGGGCCTGTAGATACGCAGTATTTT
d_call: NA; v_call: TRBV7-9; j_call: TRBJ1-1; cdr3_length: 13; clone_size: few; cdr3_aa: CASSPRLEDRAFF; cdr3_nt: TGTGCCAGCAGCCCGCGCCTAGAAGACAGAGCTTTCTTT
d_call: TRBD1; v_call: TRBV25-1; j_call: TRBJ1-1; cdr3_length: 14; clone_size: NA; cdr3_aa: CASSDGTVGTEAFF; cdr3_nt: TGTGCCAGCAGTGATGGGACAGTGGGGACTGAAGCTTTCTTT
d_call: NA; v_call: TRBV19; j_call: TRBJ1-3; cdr3_length: 15; clone_size: NA; cdr3_aa: CASSTRHFSGNTIYF; cdr3_nt: TGTGCCAGTAGTACACGACACTTCTCTGGAAACACCATATATTTT
d_call: TRBD1; v_call: TRBV6-5; j_call: TRBJ2-4; cdr3_length: 12; clone_size: NA; cdr3_aa: CASRDPGQRQYF; cdr3_nt: TGTGCCAGCAGGGATCCGGGACAGAGACAGTACTTC
d_call: TRBD1; v_call: TRBV6-5; j_call: TRBJ1-3; cdr3_length: 15; clone_size: NA; cdr3_aa: CASSWGQGTRNTIYF; cdr3_nt: TGTGCCAGCAGTTGGGGACAGGGTACGAGAAACACCATATATTTT
d_call: NA; v_call: TRBV6-2/TRBV6-3; j_call: TRBJ1-1; cdr3_length: 14; clone_size: NA; cdr3_aa: CASSYGGENTEAFF; cdr3_nt: TGTGCCAGCAGTTACGGTGGAGAGAACACTGAAGCTTTCTTT
d_call: TRBD2; v_call: TRBV5-1; j_call: TRBJ2-5; cdr3_length: 16; clone_size: NA; cdr3_aa: CASSLGIAGTKETQYF; cdr3_nt: TGCGCCAGCAGCTTGGGGATAGCGGGGACTAAAGAGACCCAGTACTTC